This TCR beta chain was captured in a study of response to subunit inactivated influenza vaccine. Findings and limits, study-wide: Authors suggested seasonal influenza vaccinations each recruit few new T cells.

About this clonotype: Its antigen is not known.

The germline V gene encodes CDR1 SGHRS and CDR2 YFSETQ. CDR3 length: 15 residues. The germline V and J ends were trimmed by 4 bases and 1 base, with 14 bases remaining between them. Each CDR3 protein gets one entry after TCRdb re-called the RT-PCR reads with MiXCR. The data hold over 650,000 distinct CDR3 sequences, with 18% observed a single time. Material: PBMCs from blood, obtained 4 to 6 days after vaccination. The chain links TRBV5-1 to TRBJ2-5; tentative D call: TRBD2 (5 bases). The receptor was isolated from a man in his forties or fifties who received an inactivated influenza vaccine. CDR3 protein: CASSPPNSAQETQYF. The CDR3 region has the DNA TGCGCCAGCAGCCCCCCGAATAGCGCCCAAGAGACCCAGTACTTC.